Listed below are T cell receptor beta chains from one sample, sequenced in a study of shared clonotypes between healthy human individuals. Clones were read by immunoSEQ multiplex PCR, and TCRdb kept only the in-frame ones, dropping some. The sample holds millions of clones, over 85% seen once. The sample was naive CD4+ T cells sorted from blood. These receptors were collected from a man aged 18 to 30 in good health. Both conserved end residues are trimmed from each CDR3. Some rows mark clone size as missing; the rest say once, few, many or name a class of expanded clone.

j_call clone_size v_call cdr3_aa
TRBJ1-1 - TRBV6-5 ASSRNIGNTEAF
TRBJ1-1 - TRBV2 ASSEGGGNEAF
TRBJ2-5 - TRBV25-1 ASSEPQGARETQY
TRBJ1-5 - TRBV23-1 ATKASNQPQH
TRBJ1-2 - TRBV7-2 ASSLGRAAGYT
TRBJ2-5 - TRBV6-5 ASSRPTSGEETQY
TRBJ2-3 once TRBV7-2 ASSQGLAGGVDTQY
TRBJ1-4 - TRBV4-1 ASSQDWGVPTNEKLF
TRBJ2-1 - TRBV10-1 ASSEYPRGNEQF
TRBJ2-2 - TRBV5-6 ASSSQVPGELF
TRBJ1-1 once TRBV2 ASSDSFGPTEAF
TRBJ2-3 - TRBV6-6 ASRQGGTDTQY
TRBJ2-4 - TRBV6-1 ASSPEVAKNIQY
TRBJ1-6 - TRBV14 ASSQADRGGSPLH
TRBJ2-1 - TRBV6-6 ASSYLTSGRTNEQF
TRBJ1-2 - TRBV9 ASSGGQGEGYT
TRBJ2-5 - TRBV2 ATSAGAGRMETQY
TRBJ2-7 - TRBV30 AWSVLGQGPYEQY
TRBJ1-1 - TRBV5-4 ASSSPQQGNTEAF
TRBJ1-2 - TRBV27 ASSSSTGVDGYT
TRBJ1-5 once TRBV7-9 ASSLDSGVPQH
TRBJ1-6 - TRBV14 ASSQEGGRNSPLH
TRBJ2-3 - TRBV7-3 ASSPTRGGPTDTQY
TRBJ2-4 - TRBV28 ASSIQTGTDIQY
TRBJ2-2 - TRBV6-6 ASRIRTGELF
TRBJ1-2 - TRBV7-2 ASSLDGFNYGYT
TRBJ2-7 - TRBV20-1 SALYSYEQY
TRBJ2-3 - TRBV7-9 ASSLGGFEGTDTQY
TRBJ2-3 - TRBV29-1 SVNGASTDTQY
TRBJ1-4 - TRBV6-6 ASSYRAGVTNEKLF
TRBJ1-5 - TRBV5-1 ASSKGTGGNQPQH
TRBJ2-5 - TRBV19 ASSIGLAGVSETQY
TRBJ1-5 - TRBV18 ASSWGDGSNQPQH
TRBJ2-7 - TRBV12-5 ASGPQGASYEQY
TRBJ1-2 once TRBV2 ASNAVTDKGGYT
TRBJ2-7 - TRBV11-1 ASSSETAYEQY
TRBJ2-1 - TRBV30 AWSPRTSDEQF
TRBJ2-3 - TRBV6-1 ASSPGSQGDTQY
TRBJ1-1 few TRBV5-4 ASSGGGRNTEAF
TRBJ2-7 - TRBV28 ASSALTGVANEQY
TRBJ1-1 - TRBV7-8 ASSYNLAVGNTEAF
TRBJ2-5 - TRBV30 AWSGIGQGVPQRETQY
TRBJ1-5 - TRBV7-8 ASSRTENSNQPQH
TRBJ1-1 once TRBV28 ASSSADREGTEAF
TRBJ2-2 - TRBV18 ASSPNRGSGELF
TRBJ2-5 - TRBV2 ASSGQIETQY
TRBJ2-1 - TRBV30 AWSVRDVGQEVLTQF
TRBJ2-2 - TRBV4-3 ASSHLSSGRAGTGELF
TRBJ2-2 few TRBV11-2 ASSLGQGANTGELF
TRBJ2-1 - TRBV9 ASSGGPYNEQF
TRBJ2-1 once TRBV27 ASSQGRAGNEQF
TRBJ2-3 once TRBV7-2 ASRGAGVMDTQY
TRBJ2-1 once TRBV7-3 ASSFGQGANEQF
TRBJ1-4 - TRBV27 ASSSLQGGVEKLF
TRBJ2-7 - TRBV11-2 ASSLAGESYEQY
TRBJ1-2 - TRBV18 ASSPGSYYGYT
TRBJ2-1 - TRBV27 ASSPIESSYNEQF
TRBJ2-2 - TRBV5-1 ASSLDGRTGELF
TRBJ2-5 once TRBV5-1 ASSDTSGTQETQY